Sequencing of this T cell receptor beta chain was carried out in a study of blood T cell repertoires in COVID-19 (TCRdb year 2020). Describing the broader study: Collaborator samples came from the United States, Italy and Spain and covered acute and convalescent phases of COVID-19. The prospective study material was composed of cDNA or gDNA derived from T cells, B-cell-depleted T cells, or PBMCs. The dataset comprised deeply sampled blood TCRbeta repertoires from subjects exposed to, actively infected with, or recovered from COVID-19. A freely available public database, intended as a resource for researchers studying the immune response to SARS-CoV-2, is where the repertoires were released. Samples were obtained from the ongoing ImmuneRACE study (first 160 participants) and from approximately 1,200 subjects provided by 6 global collaborators. Sample metadata almost always included a de-identified subject ID, COVID-19 status, age in years and sex. Where available, HLA class I and class II types were obtained from metadata supplied by the sample provider rather than from assay-based typing.

V loses 6 bases, J loses 0 bases, and the germline ends lie 12 bases apart. CDR1 MNHEY and CDR2 SVGAGI were looked up in the germline V gene. The CDR3 holds 14 amino acids from the cysteine to the valine. The retained sequence is limited to the CDR3, 42 bases, with the frame set at the first base. Participants in the prospective study were enrolled through a virtual design, were aged roughly 18 to 100 years, and lived in roughly 24 United States geographic areas. In the prospective study, participants were assigned to cohorts based on the clinical history participants reported in a screening survey and a study questionnaire. In the prospective study, mobile phlebotomists collected whole blood, serum and a nasopharyngeal or oropharyngeal swab from each participant. Over an approximately 2-month period, participants in the prospective study had the option of providing additional blood draws and questionnaires. Prospective study blood samples were shipped either frozen or at room temperature before DNA extraction.

TCRbeta CDR3 regions were amplified from genomic DNA by means of the immunoSEQ Assay, a bias-controlled multiplex PCR. On the authors' methods: Nucleated cell counts per sample were estimated from amplification of reference gene primers within the assay. Sequence reads were collapsed and filtered to measure the absolute abundance of every unique TCRbeta CDR3 rearrangement. For each sample, productive Simpson clonality was calculated as the square root of Simpson's diversity index over productive rearrangements. What TCRdb holds here is the immuneACCESS table cut down to in-frame rearrangements. Part of the clones is not present; checked against another copy, under half of the missing clones reflect an unresolved V gene, and the others are unexplained. V, J and clone size derive from that table, while D and trimming were established from the DNA sequence. This sample lists 270,000 or so clones; about 91% were detected once. The ten largest clones take up 1% to 1.5% of the sample.

As for this clone: Its antigen is not yet known. Per-base quality was not reported, and no clone a single base away is much larger than it.

The research as a whole found: Clinical and demographic metadata were provided uncurated, with the amount varying by source and participant.

The sequence derives from a woman in her thirties or forties with acute COVID-19. The sequence links TRBV6-5 to TRBJ2-7; TRBD2 is possibly the D segment (6 matching bases). The source material was PBMCs or T cells enriched from blood (not recorded which). The CDR3 region has the sequence CASRYPGLSYEQYV. The sequenced DNA: TGTGCCAGCAGATATCCGGGACTCTCCTACGAGCAGTACGTC.